These T cell receptor beta chains were read from a single sample in a study of human versus mouse CDR3 diversity and MHC coevolution. Data came from immunoSEQ multiplex PCR; TCRdb stores just in-frame clones and leaves some out. The sample carries 55,000 to 65,000 clones, approximately 94% recorded once. The sequenced sample consisted of naive CD4+ T cells from blood. Receptor source: a person between 55 and 69 years old in good health. Each CDR3 is given with its conserved first and last residue. D genes are given only for firm matches. Clone size is not always given. Where it is, it says once, few, many or a class for expanded clones.

cdr3_nt: TGTGCCAGCAGCTTATCGCCACAGGGGCGCCTCACTGAAGCTTTCTTT
cdr3_aa: CASSLSPQGRLTEAFF
clone_size: -
j_call: TRBJ1-1
v_call: TRBV11-2
d_call: TRBD1

cdr3_nt: TGTGCCAGCAGGGACAGGGGCGTATACGAGCAGTACTTC
cdr3_aa: CASRDRGVYEQYF
clone_size: -
j_call: TRBJ2-7
v_call: TRBV21-1
d_call: -

cdr3_nt: TGCAGCGTTGAATGGTCAGGGAACACTGAAGCTTTCTTT
cdr3_aa: CSVEWSGNTEAFF
clone_size: -
j_call: TRBJ1-1
v_call: TRBV29-1
d_call: -

cdr3_nt: TGTGCCAGCAGCGCTAACAGGGATTCCACTGAAGCTTTCTTT
cdr3_aa: CASSANRDSTEAFF
clone_size: -
j_call: TRBJ1-1
v_call: TRBV9
d_call: -

cdr3_nt: TGCGCCAGCAGCCCCCGGACAGGGGGCCAAGAGACCCAGTACTTC
cdr3_aa: CASSPRTGGQETQYF
clone_size: -
j_call: TRBJ2-5
v_call: TRBV5-1
d_call: TRBD1

cdr3_nt: TGTGCCAGTAGTCCACGGGTAGTGGAGACCCAGTACTTC
cdr3_aa: CASSPRVVETQYF
clone_size: once
j_call: TRBJ2-5
v_call: TRBV19
d_call: -

cdr3_nt: TGTGCCAGTAGTATAGGACAGTTAACAGATACGCAGTATTTT
cdr3_aa: CASSIGQLTDTQYF
clone_size: -
j_call: TRBJ2-3
v_call: TRBV19
d_call: -

cdr3_nt: TGTGCCAGCAGCCCCAAGAGGTCCCCCTACGAGCAGTACTTC
cdr3_aa: CASSPKRSPYEQYF
clone_size: -
j_call: TRBJ2-7
v_call: TRBV11-3
d_call: -

cdr3_nt: TGTGCCAGCAGTCCCGACAGGTCCTATAATTCACCCCTCCACTTT
cdr3_aa: CASSPDRSYNSPLHF
clone_size: -
j_call: TRBJ1-6
v_call: TRBV11-2
d_call: -

cdr3_nt: TGCGCCAGCAGTAACAAGCGGGAGGGTTCAGATACGCAGTATTTT
cdr3_aa: CASSNKREGSDTQYF
clone_size: -
j_call: TRBJ2-3
v_call: TRBV5-1
d_call: TRBD2

cdr3_nt: TGTGCCAGCAGCTTAGGCCTGGCTAGCGGGGGAGGTCATGAGCAGTTCTTC
cdr3_aa: CASSLGLASGGGHEQFF
clone_size: once
j_call: TRBJ2-1
v_call: TRBV13
d_call: TRBD2

cdr3_nt: TGCGCCAGCAGCTTGGAGGGTGGGGGGGGCTCCTACGAGCAGTACTTC
cdr3_aa: CASSLEGGGGSYEQYF
clone_size: -
j_call: TRBJ2-7
v_call: TRBV5-1
d_call: TRBD2

cdr3_nt: TGTGCCAGTAGTATCCCCGCCGCCCCTAGCGGGGGGGAGACCCAGTACTTC
cdr3_aa: CASSIPAAPSGGETQYF
clone_size: -
j_call: TRBJ2-5
v_call: TRBV19
d_call: TRBD2

cdr3_nt: TGTGCCACCAGCAGAGAGGGACTAGTCTACGAGCAGTACTTC
cdr3_aa: CATSREGLVYEQYF
clone_size: -
j_call: TRBJ2-7
v_call: TRBV15
d_call: TRBD2

cdr3_nt: TGTGCCAGCTCACCTCAGGGTAACACTGAAGCTTTCTTT
cdr3_aa: CASSPQGNTEAFF
clone_size: -
j_call: TRBJ1-1
v_call: TRBV18
d_call: -

cdr3_nt: TGTGCCAGCACCTTAGCGGTGAGCACAGATACGCAGTATTTT
cdr3_aa: CASTLAVSTDTQYF
clone_size: once
j_call: TRBJ2-3
v_call: TRBV2
d_call: -